The entry below gives a single T cell receptor (beta chain) sequence along with its context. Only a few counts were recorded for this clone. The antigen this receptor binds is unknown. Base qualities were left out, and no much larger clone turns up one base away. According to the germline V gene, CDR1 reads MNHEY and CDR2 reads SVGAGI. The CDR3 has 15 amino acids, counting the end cysteine and phenylalanine. Only the CDR3 part of the read is kept: 45 bases, read in frame from the first base. At the junction V is shortened by 6 bases and J by 4 bases, with 13 bases in between. These data belong to a study of cytomegalovirus exposure and HLA in healthy donors (dated by TCRdb to 2015 to 2018). General notes on the study: An earlier analysis of approximately 550 of the donors reported about 250 Gb of sequence data and about 100 million unique TCR beta sequences from 150 million to 200 million T cells. Of the approximately 400 genotyped donors, roughly 80% were placed in the genetic ancestry cluster associated with self-reported Caucasian donors. Every discovery cohort repertoire had been produced on one sequencing platform. The number of typed donors differed by locus: roughly 620-630 for A, B, C, DRB1 and DQB1; approximately 530 for DQA1; some 610 for DPA1; and around 450 for DPB1. Rather than using new phenotypic data, the later analysis identified candidate immune exposures from TCR beta sequences and from how often those sequences occurred across donors. To predict cytomegalovirus infection status, the study brought together high-throughput TCR immunosequencing, statistical association of individual TCRs with disease status, and machine learning. A later analysis re-analyzed previously published TCR beta repertoires from about 730 donors and added high-resolution HLA genotyping to study TCR occurrence patterns. Using immunosequencing, the study profiled T cell repertoires from around 680 subjects and related those repertoires to cytomegalovirus serostatus. HLA typing covered class I and class II loci at four-digit resolution. Across 300 to 400 genotyped donors of the cohort, an average of approximately 200,000 unique TCR beta nucleotide sequences per donor were sequenced, and around 19% of those sequences were non-productive. An early release covering 500 to 750 HLA-typed donors comprised approximately 290 gigabases of sequencing data and roughly 85 million unique TCR sequences. The aim of the study was to test whether cataloging public T cell receptors could identify signatures of past pathogen exposure. Donor age, sex, ethnicity and CMV serostatus were compiled alongside the repertoire data. Because of strong linkage in the cohort, roughly five DR-DQ haplotypes were treated as single units for association and clustering. Along with the roughly 710-subject first cohort, a separate validation cohort of over a hundred different subjects was used. An earlier analysis of 587 of the donors applied high-throughput TCR beta sequencing to assess whether each TCR beta V gene segment acted as functional or pseudogenic. In a later genetic analysis, genome-wide SNP genotypes for about 60% of the 666 donors were used, and that subset was treated as a discovery cohort.

The library was generated by the immunoSEQ multiplex PCR assay. For the multiplex PCR, a mixture combining 60 forward primers for TCR Vbeta segments and 13 reverse primers for TCR Jbeta segments was used. The CDR3 region of rearranged TCR beta genes was amplified from genomic DNA with a multiplex PCR assay. The amplified TCR beta libraries were sequenced on the Illumina HiSeq System as 87-base-pair reads. The study's own analysis went as follows. In a later analysis, tens of millions of unique TCR beta chains were counted across the 666 repertoires, and roughly 11 million of these chains were shared by at least two donors. To remove PCR and sequencing errors, raw reads were error-corrected and collapsed into unique sequences using a nearest-neighbor algorithm that merged closely related sequences. Alignment of CDR3 sequences to IMGT reference sequences was used to assign V, D and J gene segments. Each retained sequence needed at least a six-nucleotide match to both a V gene segment and a J gene segment. Rearrangements were classified as productive when the CDR3 lacked stop codons and remained in frame with V and J, and all other rearrangements were classified as non-productive. Following IMGT convention, CDR3 was defined as the stretch from the second conserved V-encoded cysteine up to the conserved J-encoded phenylalanine. The earlier analysis of roughly 590 of the donors excluded sequences that lacked an unambiguous match to a single V gene segment. An earlier analysis of a few hundred of the donors classified V segments as functional when productive rearrangements were above 56.7% and as segregating when the standard deviation between donors was above 5%. A statistical classification framework was built to diagnose cytomegalovirus status from the catalog of TCR beta chain sequences. A later analysis assigned V and J genes by comparing TCR nucleotide sequences with IMGT/GENE-DB human TR gene sequences. In a later analysis, CDR3 sequences and most-parsimonious VDJ recombination scenarios were assigned using the TCRdist pipeline. In a later analysis, every TCR beta chain was defined by the combination of its CDR3 amino acid sequence and its V-gene family, and reads without a unique V-gene family were dropped. As a way to deal with suspected cross-contamination and a sequencing artifact, a later analysis dropped under 600 nucleotide sequences that were highly shared and had low generation probability. For each public chain, a later analysis derived a clonal expansion index from normalized ranks of inferred template counts within each repertoire. Generation probabilities in a later analysis came from a VDJ recombination model fitted to out-of-frame rearrangements, and those results were checked against IGoR. In a later analysis, hypergeometric tests were used to score TCR-TCR, TCR-HLA and TCR-CMV co-occurrence, with a repertoire-size bias correction applied to TCR pairs. False discovery rates were estimated in a later analysis by permuting HLA or CMV assignments 20 times. In a later analysis, co-occurring TCRs were grouped with DBSCAN, and TCRdist sequence similarity was added when clustering was performed within HLA-allele-positive subsets. For co-occurrence clustering, repertoires with fewer than 30,000 or more than 120,000 public chains were excluded, along with roughly 5 repertoires with anomalous nucleotide sharing. The table comes from immuneACCESS by way of TCRdb, which keeps in-frame sequences with V and J called. Part of the clones is missing from these tables; in studies checked, under half for an unresolved V gene and the rest for unknown reasons. V and J calls and clone size come straight from that table; D and trimming were deduced from the DNA. This sample comprises 75,000 to 90,000 clones, around 76% of them detected only once. Together, the top ten hold 5.5% to 7% of the sample.

General conclusions and limits of the study: The classifier was reported to diagnose cytomegalovirus status with high specificity and sensitivity in both the original and validation cohorts. Some IMGT-functional V segments, including TRBV6-2 and TRBV6-3, could not be distinguished by the 87-base-pair reads and were therefore excluded. Because counts were too low, some 17 rarely observed V segments, including chromosome 9 orphons, were excluded from the earlier analysis of 587 of the donors. The authors suggested that the approach could potentially be generalized to other disease states and immunological phenotypes. A further reported finding was that TCR beta sequences accurately predicted the HLA-A and HLA-B alleles for most subjects in the first cohort. In a later analysis, most CMV-associated TCR beta chains were found to appear HLA-restricted, with HLA associations seemingly driven largely by CMV exposure. In vitro tests confirmed that a few of the cytomegalovirus-associated TCR beta chains recognize cytomegalovirus antigens. This cohort had only TCR beta chains sequenced, and the lack of alpha or paired-chain data limited which features could be detected. Linkage disequilibrium might explain the correlated functional status among segregating V segments, but an unknown experimental factor could not be ruled out. For the cohort, immune exposure information was limited to CMV serostatus. Compared with equally common non-associated chains, HLA-associated TCR beta chains in a later analysis were more clonally expanded and had lower generation probabilities. When HLA alleles, especially DR and DQ, strongly co-occurred, TCR associations were difficult to assign to individual alleles. According to a later analysis, TCR association rates differed among HLA loci, with DRB1 alleles showing the most associated TCRs and HLA-C alleles showing the fewest. Most TCR sequences were observed very rarely across donors, whereas some public TCRs were present in many individuals. The study gave a list of some 150 TCR beta chains associated with cytomegalovirus. V-gene and J-gene trimming of TCR beta chains was associated with a missense DCLRE1C variant in a later genetic analysis, and the association was replicated in an independent cohort. Because HLA typing was missing for some donors at each locus, association tests included only the typed subset. A later analysis reported that several top co-occurrence clusters appeared linked to parvovirus B19, influenza, CMV and Epstein-Barr virus. Sequencing depth was assumed to be roughly uniform across donors in the presence/absence analyses, though that assumption may not hold. According to a later genetic analysis, donors in an Asian-associated ancestry cluster had fewer N-insertions in productive TCRs than the approximately 670-donor mean. In an earlier analysis of fewer than 750 of the donors, most TCR beta V segments were observed in productive rearrangements about 87% or about 30% of the time, broadly matching IMGT annotations. A cluster of highly shared sequence variants was judged likely to represent a technical artifact of the sequencing pipeline. Specific HLA alleles were associated with 15,000 to 20,000 TCR beta sequences at a false discovery rate of 0.05 in a later analysis.

In total, 666 healthy bone marrow donors made up the cohort. Cohort members were all nominally healthy when sampled, although unrecorded immune exposures were likely present. The donor tested CMV seropositive and was one of the 289 seropositive cohort members. Each donor provided a peripheral blood sample, and peripheral blood mononuclear cells were used for TCR beta sequencing. Genomic DNA extraction from the blood cell samples was performed with the Qiagen DNeasy Blood Extraction Kit. Sample: PBMCs. The receptor was derived from a male donor in good health and CMV-seropositive. The chain links TRBV6-5 with TRBJ2-6; possibly the D gene is TRBD1, per 5 matching bases. The DNA sequence follows: TGTGCCAGCAGCCAGGGTGACACCGGGGCCAACGTCCTGACTTTC. This gives the protein CASSQGDTGANVLTF.